This record concerns one T cell receptor (beta chain) sequence. As to time point: before trial treatment. TRAV- and TRBV-specific primers primed first-strand cDNA, covering alpha and beta chains. TCRs underwent approximately 20 PCR cycles of amplification with a constant-region primer and V-primer adapter. TCRdb reprocessed the reads via MiXCR and lists one record per CDR3 protein. Among about 60,000 distinct CDR3 sequences listed, about 23% were seen once. The sample comes from a study of low-dose radiotherapy and immunotherapy resistance in tumors. There are 15 residues in the CDR3. The ends lost 6 bases at V and 5 bases at J; junction bases unmatched: 8. Germline V gene sequence: CDR1 SNHLY, CDR2 FYNNEI.

The TCR sequence derives from a male donor with prostate cancer. The source was PBMCs, collected before treatment. V gene TRBV2 combines with J gene TRBJ2-1; 9 positions match TRBD1. CDR3 amino acids: CASRVPGQGNNEQFF. CDR3 in DNA: TGTGCCAGCAGGGTCCCGGGACAGGGAAACAATGAGCAGTTCTTC. The complete variable domain, with remaining parts taken from reference TRBV2 and TRBJ2-1, reads EPEVTQTPSHQVTQMGQEVILRCVPISNHLYFYWYRQILGQKVEFLVSFYNNEISEKSEIFDDQFSVERPDGSNFTLKIRSTKLEDSAMYFCASRVPGQGNNEQFFGPGTRLTVL.